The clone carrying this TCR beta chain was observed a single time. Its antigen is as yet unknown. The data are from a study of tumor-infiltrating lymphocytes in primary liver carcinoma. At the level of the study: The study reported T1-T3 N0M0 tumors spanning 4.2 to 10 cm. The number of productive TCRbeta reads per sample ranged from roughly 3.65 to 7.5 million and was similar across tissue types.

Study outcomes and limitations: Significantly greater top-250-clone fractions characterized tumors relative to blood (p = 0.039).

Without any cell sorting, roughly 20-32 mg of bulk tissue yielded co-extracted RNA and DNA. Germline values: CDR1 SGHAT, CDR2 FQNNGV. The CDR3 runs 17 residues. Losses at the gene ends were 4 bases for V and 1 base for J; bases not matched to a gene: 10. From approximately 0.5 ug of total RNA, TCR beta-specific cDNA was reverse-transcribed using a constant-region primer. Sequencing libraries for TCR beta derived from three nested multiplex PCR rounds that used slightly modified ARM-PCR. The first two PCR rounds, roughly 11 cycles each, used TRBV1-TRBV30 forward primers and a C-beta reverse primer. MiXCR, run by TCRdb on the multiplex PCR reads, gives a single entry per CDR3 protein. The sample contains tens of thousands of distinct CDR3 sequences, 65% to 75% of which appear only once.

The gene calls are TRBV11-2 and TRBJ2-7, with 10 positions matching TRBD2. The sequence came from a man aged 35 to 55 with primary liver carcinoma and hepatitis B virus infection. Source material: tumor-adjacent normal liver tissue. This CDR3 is CASSSYWGTSASYEQYF. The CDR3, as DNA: TGTGCCAGCAGCTCGTATTGGGGGACTAGCGCTTCCTACGAGCAGTACTTC.